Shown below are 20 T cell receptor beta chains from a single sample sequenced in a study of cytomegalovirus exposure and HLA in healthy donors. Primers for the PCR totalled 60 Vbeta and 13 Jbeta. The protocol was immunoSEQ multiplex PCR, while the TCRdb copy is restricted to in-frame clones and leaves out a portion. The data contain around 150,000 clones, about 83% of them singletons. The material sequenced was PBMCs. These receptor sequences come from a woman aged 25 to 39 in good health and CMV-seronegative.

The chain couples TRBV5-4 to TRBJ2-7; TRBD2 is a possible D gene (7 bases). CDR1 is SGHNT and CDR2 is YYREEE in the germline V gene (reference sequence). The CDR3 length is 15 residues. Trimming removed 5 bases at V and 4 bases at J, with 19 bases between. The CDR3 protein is CASSTLAGAAYEQYF. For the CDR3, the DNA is TGTGCCAGCAGTACGCTGGCGGGGGCGGCTTACGAGCAGTACTTC. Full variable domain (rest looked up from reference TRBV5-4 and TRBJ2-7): ETGVTQSPTHLIKTRGQQVTLRCSSQSGHNTVSWYQQALGQGPQFIFQYYREEENGRGNFPPRFSGLQFPNYSSELNVNALELDDSALYLCASSTLAGAAYEQYFGPGTRLTVT.

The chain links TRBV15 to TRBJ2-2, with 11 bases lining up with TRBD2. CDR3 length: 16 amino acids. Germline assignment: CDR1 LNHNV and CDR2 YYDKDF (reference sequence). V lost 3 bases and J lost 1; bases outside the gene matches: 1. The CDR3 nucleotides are TGTGCCACCAGCAGCGGGACTAGCGGGAACACCGGGGAGCTGTTTTTT. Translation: CATSSGTSGNTGELFF.

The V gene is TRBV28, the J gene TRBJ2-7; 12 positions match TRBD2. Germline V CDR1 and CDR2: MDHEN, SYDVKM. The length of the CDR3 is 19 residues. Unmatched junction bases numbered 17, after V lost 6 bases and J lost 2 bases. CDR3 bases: TGTGCCAGCAGCTTTCCCTCCATCTCGACTAGCGGGAGTACCTACGAGCAGTACTTC. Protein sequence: CASSFPSISTSGSTYEQYF.

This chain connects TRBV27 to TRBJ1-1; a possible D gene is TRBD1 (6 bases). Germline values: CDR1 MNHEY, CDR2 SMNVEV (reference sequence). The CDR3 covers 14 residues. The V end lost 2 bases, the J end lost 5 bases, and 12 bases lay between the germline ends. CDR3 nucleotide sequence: TGTGCCAGCAGTTTAGATAGGGGGTGGACTGAAGCTTTCTTT. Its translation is CASSLDRGWTEAFF.

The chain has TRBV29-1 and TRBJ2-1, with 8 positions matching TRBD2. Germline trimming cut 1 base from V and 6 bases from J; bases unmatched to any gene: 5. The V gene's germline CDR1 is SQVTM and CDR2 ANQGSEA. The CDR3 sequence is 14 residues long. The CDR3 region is CSVEGTSKGNEQFF. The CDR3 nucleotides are TGCAGCGTTGAAGGGACTAGCAAGGGCAATGAGCAGTTCTTC.

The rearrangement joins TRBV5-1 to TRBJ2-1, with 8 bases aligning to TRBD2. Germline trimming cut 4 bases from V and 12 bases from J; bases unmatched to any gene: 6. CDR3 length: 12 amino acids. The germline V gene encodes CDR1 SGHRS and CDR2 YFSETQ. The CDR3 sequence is CASSGGGPGQFF. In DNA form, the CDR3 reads TGCGCCAGCAGCGGCGGGGGGCCGGGGCAGTTCTTC.

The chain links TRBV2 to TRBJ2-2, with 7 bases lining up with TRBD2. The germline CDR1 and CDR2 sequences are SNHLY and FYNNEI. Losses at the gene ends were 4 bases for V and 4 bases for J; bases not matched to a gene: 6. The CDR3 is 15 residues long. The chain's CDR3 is CASSVWRESTGELFF. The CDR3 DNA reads TGTGCCAGCAGTGTGTGGCGGGAGTCCACCGGGGAGCTGTTTTTT.

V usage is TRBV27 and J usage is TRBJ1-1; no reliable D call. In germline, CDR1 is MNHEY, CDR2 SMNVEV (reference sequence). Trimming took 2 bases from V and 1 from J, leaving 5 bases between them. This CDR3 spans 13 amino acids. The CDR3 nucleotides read TGTGCCAGCAGTTTAGCGGGGAACACTGAAGCTTTCTTT. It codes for CASSLAGNTEAFF.

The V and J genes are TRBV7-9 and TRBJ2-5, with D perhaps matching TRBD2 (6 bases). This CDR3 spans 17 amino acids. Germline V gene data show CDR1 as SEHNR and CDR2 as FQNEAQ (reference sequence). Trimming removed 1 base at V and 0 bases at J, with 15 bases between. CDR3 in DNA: TGTGCCAGCAGCTTAGGAGGGGTAGCGGAGTACCAAGAGACCCAGTACTTC. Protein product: CASSLGGVAEYQETQYF.

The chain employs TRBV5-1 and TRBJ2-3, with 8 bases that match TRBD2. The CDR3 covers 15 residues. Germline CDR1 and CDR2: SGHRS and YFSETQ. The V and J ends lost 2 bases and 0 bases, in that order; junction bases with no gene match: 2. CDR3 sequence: CASSFVAGSTDTQYF. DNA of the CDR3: TGCGCCAGCAGCTTTGTAGCGGGGAGCACAGATACGCAGTATTTT.

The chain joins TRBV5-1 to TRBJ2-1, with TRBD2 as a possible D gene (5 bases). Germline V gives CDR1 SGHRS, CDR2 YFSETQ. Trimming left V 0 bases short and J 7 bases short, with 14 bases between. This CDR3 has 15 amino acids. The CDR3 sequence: CASSLARLGSNEQFF. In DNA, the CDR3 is TGCGCCAGCAGCTTGGCCCGATTAGGGAGTAATGAGCAGTTCTTC.

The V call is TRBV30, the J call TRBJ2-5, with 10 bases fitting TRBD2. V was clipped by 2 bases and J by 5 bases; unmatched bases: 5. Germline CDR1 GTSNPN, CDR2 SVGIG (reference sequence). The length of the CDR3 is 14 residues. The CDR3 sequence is CAWSKAGGWETQYF. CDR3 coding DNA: TGTGCCTGGAGTAAAGCGGGGGGGTGGGAGACCCAGTACTTC. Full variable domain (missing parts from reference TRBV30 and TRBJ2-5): SQTIHQWPATLVQPVGSPLSLECTVEGTSNPNLYWYRQAAGRGLQLLFYSVGIGQISSEVPQNLSASRPQDRQFILSSKKLLLSDSGFYLCAWSKAGGWETQYFGPGTRLLVL.

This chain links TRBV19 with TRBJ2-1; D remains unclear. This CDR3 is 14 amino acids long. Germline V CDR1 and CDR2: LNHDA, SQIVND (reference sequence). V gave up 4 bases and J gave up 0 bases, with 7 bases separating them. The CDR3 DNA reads TGTGCCAGTAGTAGCGTTAGCTCCTACAATGAGCAGTTCTTC. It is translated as CASSSVSSYNEQFF.

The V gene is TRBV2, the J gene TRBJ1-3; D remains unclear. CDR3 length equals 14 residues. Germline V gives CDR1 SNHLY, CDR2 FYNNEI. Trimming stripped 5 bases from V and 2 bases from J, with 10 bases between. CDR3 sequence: CASSPKFPGNTIYF. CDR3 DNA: TGTGCCAGCAGTCCCAAATTCCCTGGAAACACCATATATTTT. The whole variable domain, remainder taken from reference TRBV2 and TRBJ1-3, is EPEVTQTPSHQVTQMGQEVILRCVPISNHLYFYWYRQILGQKVEFLVSFYNNEISEKSEIFDDQFSVERPDGSNFTLKIRSTKLEDSAMYFCASSPKFPGNTIYFGEGSWLTVV.

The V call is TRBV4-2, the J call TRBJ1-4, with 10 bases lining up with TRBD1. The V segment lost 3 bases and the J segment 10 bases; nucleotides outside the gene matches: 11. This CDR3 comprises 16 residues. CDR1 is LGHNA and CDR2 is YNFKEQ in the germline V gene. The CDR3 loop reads CASSHDWSGDRGKLFF. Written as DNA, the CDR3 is TGTGCCAGCAGCCATGATTGGTCGGGGGACAGGGGAAAACTGTTTTTT.

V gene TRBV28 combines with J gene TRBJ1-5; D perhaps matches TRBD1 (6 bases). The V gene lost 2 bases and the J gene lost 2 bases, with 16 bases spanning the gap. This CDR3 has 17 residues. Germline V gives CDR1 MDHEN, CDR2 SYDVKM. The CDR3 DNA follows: TGTGCCAGCAGTTTAGGATCAGGGGATGACGGCAATCAGCCCCAGCATTTT. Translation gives CASSLGSGDDGNQPQHF.

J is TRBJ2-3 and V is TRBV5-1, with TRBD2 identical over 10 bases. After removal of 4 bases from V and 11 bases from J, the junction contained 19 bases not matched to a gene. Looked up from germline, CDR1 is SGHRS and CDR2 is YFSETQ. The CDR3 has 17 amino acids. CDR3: CASSPGSGGAAGRVQYF. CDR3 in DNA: TGCGCCAGCAGCCCGGGGAGCGGGGGGGCCGCTGGAAGAGTGCAGTATTTT.

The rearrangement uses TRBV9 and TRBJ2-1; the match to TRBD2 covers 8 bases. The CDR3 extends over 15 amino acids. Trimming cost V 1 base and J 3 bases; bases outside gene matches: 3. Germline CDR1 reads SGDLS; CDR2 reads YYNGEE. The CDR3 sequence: CASSVRAGGYNEQFF. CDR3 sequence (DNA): TGTGCCAGCAGCGTAAGGGCGGGGGGCTACAATGAGCAGTTCTTC.

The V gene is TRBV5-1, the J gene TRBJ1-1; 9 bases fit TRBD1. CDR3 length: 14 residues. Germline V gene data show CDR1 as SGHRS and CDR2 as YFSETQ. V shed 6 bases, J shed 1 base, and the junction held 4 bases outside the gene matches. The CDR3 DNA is TGCGCCAGCACGGGACAGGGCGCGAACACTGAAGCTTTCTTT. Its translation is CASTGQGANTEAFF.

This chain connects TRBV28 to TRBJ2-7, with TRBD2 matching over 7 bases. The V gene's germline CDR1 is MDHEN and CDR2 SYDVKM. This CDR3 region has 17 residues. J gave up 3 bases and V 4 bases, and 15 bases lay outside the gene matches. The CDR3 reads CASSWASGKGALYEQYF. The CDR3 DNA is TGTGCCAGCAGTTGGGCTAGCGGCAAAGGGGCTCTCTACGAGCAGTACTTC.